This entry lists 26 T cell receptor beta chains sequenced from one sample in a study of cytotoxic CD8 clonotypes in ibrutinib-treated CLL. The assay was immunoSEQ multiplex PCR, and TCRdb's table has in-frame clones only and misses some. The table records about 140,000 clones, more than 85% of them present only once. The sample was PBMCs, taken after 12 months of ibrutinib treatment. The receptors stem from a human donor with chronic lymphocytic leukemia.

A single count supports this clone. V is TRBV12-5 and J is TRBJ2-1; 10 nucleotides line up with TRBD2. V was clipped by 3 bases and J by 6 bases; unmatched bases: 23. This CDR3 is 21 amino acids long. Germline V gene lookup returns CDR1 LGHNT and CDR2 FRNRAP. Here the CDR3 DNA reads TGTGCTAGTGGTTTTAGGGGGCTAGCGGGAGACGGCCTAAGGGGAACCAATGAGCAGTTCTTC. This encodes CASGFRGLAGDGLRGTNEQFF.

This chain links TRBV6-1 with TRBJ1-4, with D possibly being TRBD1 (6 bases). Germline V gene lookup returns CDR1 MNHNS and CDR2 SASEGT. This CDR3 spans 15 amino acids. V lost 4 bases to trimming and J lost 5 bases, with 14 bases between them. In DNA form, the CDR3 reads TGTGCCAGCAGTGCGAACAGGGCGATGAATGAAAAACTGTTTTTT. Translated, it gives CASSANRAMNEKLFF.

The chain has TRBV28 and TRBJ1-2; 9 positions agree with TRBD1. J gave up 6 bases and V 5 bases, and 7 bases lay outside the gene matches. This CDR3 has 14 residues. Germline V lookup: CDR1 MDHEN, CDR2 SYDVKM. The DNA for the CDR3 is TGTGCCAGCAGTAAAGGACAGGGGAGACATGGCTACACCTTC. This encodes CASSKGQGRHGYTF.

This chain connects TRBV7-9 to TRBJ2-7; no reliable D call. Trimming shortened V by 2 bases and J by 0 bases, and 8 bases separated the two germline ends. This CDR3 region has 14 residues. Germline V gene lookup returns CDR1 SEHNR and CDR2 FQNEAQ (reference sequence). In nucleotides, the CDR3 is TGTGCCAGCAGCTTAATCCCAGACTCCTACGAGCAGTACTTC. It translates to CASSLIPDSYEQYF.

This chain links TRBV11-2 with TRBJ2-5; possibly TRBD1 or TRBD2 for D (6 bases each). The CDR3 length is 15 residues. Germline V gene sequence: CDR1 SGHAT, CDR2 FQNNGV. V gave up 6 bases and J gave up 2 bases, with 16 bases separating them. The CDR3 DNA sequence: TGTGCCAGCAGACCCTGGGGGGCAGCTCAAGAGACCCAGTACTTC. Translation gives CASRPWGAAQETQYF.

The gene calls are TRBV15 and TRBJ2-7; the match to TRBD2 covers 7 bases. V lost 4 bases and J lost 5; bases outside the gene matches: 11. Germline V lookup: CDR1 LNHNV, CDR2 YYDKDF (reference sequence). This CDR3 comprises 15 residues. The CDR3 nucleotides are TGTGCCACCAGCACTCGGTCGGGAGGACTGGACGAGCAGTACTTC. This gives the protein CATSTRSGGLDEQYF.

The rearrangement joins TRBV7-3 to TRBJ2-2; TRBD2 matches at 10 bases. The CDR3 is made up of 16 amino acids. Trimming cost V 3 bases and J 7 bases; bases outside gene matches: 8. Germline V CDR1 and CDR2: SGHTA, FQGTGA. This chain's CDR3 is CASSLIAGGVDGELFF. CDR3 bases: TGTGCCAGCAGCTTGATAGCGGGAGGCGTGGACGGGGAGCTGTTTTTT.

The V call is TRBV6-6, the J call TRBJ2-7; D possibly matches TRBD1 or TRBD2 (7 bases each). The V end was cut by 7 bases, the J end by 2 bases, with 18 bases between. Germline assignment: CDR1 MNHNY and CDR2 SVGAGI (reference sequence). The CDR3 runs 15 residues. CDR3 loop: CASTVDRDYAYEQYF. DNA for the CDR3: TGTGCCAGCACCGTAGACAGGGACTACGCCTACGAGCAGTACTTC.

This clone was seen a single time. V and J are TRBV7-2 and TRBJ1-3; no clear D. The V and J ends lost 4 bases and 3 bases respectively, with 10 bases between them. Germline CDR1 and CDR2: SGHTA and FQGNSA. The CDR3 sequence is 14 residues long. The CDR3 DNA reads TGTGCCAGCAGCTCCCGGCGGGGTGGAAACACCATATATTTT. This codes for CASSSRRGGNTIYF.

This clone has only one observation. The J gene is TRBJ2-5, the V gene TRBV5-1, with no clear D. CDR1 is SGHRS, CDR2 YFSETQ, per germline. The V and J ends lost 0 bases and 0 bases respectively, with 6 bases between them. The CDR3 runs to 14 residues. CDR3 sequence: CASSLAADQETQYF. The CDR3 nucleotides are TGCGCCAGCAGCTTGGCTGCGGACCAAGAGACCCAGTACTTC.

CDR3 DNA sequence: TGTGCCAGCAGCCGGGACAGGGGAAATGAAAAACTGTTTTTT. Translated, it gives CASSRDRGNEKLFF. The chain has TRBV9 and TRBJ1-4, with 10 bases aligning to TRBD1. J gave up 5 bases and V 4 bases, and 2 bases lay outside the gene matches. CDR3 size: 14 residues. Germline assignment: CDR1 SGDLS and CDR2 YYNGEE.

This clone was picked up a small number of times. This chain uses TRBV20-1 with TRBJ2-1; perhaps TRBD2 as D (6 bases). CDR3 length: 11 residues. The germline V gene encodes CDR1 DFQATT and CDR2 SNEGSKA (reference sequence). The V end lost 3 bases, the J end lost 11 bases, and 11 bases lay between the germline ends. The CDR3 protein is CSARDYPQQFF. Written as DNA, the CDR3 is TGCAGTGCTAGGGACTACCCACAGCAGTTCTTC.

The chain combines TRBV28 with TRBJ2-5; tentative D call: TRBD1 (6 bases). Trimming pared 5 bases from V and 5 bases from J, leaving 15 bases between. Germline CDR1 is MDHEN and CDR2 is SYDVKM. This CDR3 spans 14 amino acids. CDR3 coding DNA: TGTGCCAGCAGTCCCACAGGGAAGGCGGAGACCCAGTACTTC. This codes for CASSPTGKAETQYF. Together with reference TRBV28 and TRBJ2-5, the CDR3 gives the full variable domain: DVKVTQSSRYLVKRTGEKVFLECVQDMDHENMFWYRQDPGLGLRLIYFSYDVKMKEKGDIPEGYSVSREKKERFSLILESASTNQTSMYLCASSPTGKAETQYFGPGTRLLVL.

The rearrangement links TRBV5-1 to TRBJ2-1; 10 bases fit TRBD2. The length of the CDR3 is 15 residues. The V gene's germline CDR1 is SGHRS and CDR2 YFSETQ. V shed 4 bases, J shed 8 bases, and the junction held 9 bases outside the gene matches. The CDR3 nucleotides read TGCGCCAGCAGCACCTCAGCGGGAGGGCCGGATGAGCAGTTCTTC. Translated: CASSTSAGGPDEQFF.

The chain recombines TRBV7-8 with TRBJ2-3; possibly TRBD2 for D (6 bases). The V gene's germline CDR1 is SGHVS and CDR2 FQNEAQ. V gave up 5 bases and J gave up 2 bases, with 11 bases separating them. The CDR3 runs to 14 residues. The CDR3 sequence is CASSTWTNTDTQYF. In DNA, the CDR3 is TGTGCCAGCAGCACGTGGACTAACACAGATACGCAGTATTTT.

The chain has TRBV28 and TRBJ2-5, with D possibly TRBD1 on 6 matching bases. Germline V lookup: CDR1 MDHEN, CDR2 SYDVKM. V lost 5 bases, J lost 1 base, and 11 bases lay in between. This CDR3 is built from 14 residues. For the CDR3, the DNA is TGTGCCAGCAGTAACGGACAGTCCCAAGAGACCCAGTACTTC. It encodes CASSNGQSQETQYF.

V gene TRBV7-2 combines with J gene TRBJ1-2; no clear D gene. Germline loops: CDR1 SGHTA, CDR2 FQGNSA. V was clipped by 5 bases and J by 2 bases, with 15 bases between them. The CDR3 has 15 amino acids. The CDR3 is CASSLRTPGNYGYTF. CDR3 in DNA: TGTGCCAGCAGCCTAAGGACCCCTGGGAACTATGGCTACACCTTC.

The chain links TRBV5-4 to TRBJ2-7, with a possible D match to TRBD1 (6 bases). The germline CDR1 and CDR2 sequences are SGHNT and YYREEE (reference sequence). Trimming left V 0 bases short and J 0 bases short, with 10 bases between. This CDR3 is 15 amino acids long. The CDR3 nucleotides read TGTGCCAGCAGCTTGGGACAGGTTAGCTCCTACGAGCAGTACTTC. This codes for CASSLGQVSSYEQYF. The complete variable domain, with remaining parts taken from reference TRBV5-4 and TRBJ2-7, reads ETGVTQSPTHLIKTRGQQVTLRCSSQSGHNTVSWYQQALGQGPQFIFQYYREEENGRGNFPPRFSGLQFPNYSSELNVNALELDDSALYLCASSLGQVSSYEQYFGPGTRLTVT.

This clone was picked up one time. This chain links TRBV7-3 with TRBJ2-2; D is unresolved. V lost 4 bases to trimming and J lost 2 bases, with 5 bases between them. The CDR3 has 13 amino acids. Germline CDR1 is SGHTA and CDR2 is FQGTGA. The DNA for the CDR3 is TGTGCCAGCAGCTCCAGCAACACCGGGGAGCTGTTTTTT. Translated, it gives CASSSSNTGELFF.

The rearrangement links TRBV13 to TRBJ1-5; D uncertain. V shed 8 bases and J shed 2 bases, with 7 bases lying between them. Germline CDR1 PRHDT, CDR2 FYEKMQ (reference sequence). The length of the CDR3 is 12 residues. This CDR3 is CASGGGNQPQHF. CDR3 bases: TGTGCCAGCGGTGGGGGCAATCAGCCCCAGCATTTT. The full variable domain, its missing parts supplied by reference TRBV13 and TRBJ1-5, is AAGVIQSPRHLIKEKRETATLKCYPIPRHDTVYWYQQGPGQDPQFLISFYEKMQSDKGSIPDRFSAQQFSDYHSELNMSSLELGDSALYFCASGGGNQPQHFGDGTRLSIL.

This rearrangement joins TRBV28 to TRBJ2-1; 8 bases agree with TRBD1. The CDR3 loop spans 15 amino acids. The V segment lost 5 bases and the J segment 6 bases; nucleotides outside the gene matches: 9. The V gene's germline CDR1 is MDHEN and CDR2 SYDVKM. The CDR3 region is CASSPRDRYANEQFF. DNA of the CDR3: TGTGCCAGCAGTCCTCGGGACAGGTATGCCAATGAGCAGTTCTTC.

Here the CDR3 reads CASRTGDYEQYF. DNA of the CDR3: TGTGCCTCGCGGACAGGGGACTACGAGCAGTACTTC. The chain couples TRBV2 to TRBJ2-7; 9 bases agree with TRBD1. The J segment lost 3 bases and the V segment lost 11 bases, leaving 5 bases of the junction unmatched. Germline loops: CDR1 SNHLY, CDR2 FYNNEI. The CDR3 sequence is 12 residues long.

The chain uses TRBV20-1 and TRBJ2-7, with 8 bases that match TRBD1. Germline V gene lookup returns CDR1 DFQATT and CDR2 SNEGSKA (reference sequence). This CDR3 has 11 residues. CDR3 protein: CSWDRTYEQYF. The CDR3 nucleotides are TGCAGCTGGGACAGGACCTACGAGCAGTACTTC.

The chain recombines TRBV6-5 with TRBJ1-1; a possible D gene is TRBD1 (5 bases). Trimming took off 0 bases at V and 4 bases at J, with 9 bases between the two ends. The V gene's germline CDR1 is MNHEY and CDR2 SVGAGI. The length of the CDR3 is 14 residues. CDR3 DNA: TGTGCCAGCAGTTACTCTCCGGGGGGCACTGAAGCTTTCTTT. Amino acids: CASSYSPGGTEAFF.

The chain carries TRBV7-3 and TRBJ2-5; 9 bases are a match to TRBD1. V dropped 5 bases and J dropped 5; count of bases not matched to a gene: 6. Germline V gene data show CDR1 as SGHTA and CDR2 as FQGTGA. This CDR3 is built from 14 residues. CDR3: CASSPGTGRETQYF. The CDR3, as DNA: TGTGCCAGCAGCCCGGGGACAGGGAGGGAGACCCAGTACTTC.

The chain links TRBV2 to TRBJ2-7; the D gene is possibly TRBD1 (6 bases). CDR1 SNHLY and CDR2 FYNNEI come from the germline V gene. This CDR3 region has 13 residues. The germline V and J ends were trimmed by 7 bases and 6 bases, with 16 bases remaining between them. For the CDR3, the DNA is TGTGCCAGCATTACGGAACAGGGTGGCGAGCAGTACTTC. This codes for CASITEQGGEQYF.